The 31 T cell receptor beta chains in this list originate from one sample, sequenced in a study of blood T cell repertoires in COVID-19. TCRdb's table, derived via immunoSEQ multiplex PCR, lists solely in-frame clones and lacks some. The table lists more than 300,000 clones, just under 90% of them singletons. The sequencing input was peripheral blood. The origin of the receptors is a woman in her 30s with COVID-19, enrolled during active disease.

The chain combines TRBV18 with TRBJ1-5; D is unclear. The CDR3 has 14 amino acids. The V gene's germline CDR1 is KGHSH and CDR2 LQKENI. Trimming cost V 4 bases and J 0 bases, with 7 bases left between them. Here the CDR3 DNA reads TGTGCCAGCTCACAGCAAAATAGCAATCAGCCCCAGCATTTT. Encoded protein: CASSQQNSNQPQHF.

The rearrangement uses TRBV6-5 and TRBJ2-6; D unclear. The CDR3 is 15 amino acids. CDR1 and CDR2 (germline): MNHEY, SVGAGI. V was pared by 5 bases and J by 0 bases, with 8 bases between. The CDR3 is CASSPFVSGANVLTF. As DNA, the CDR3 is TGTGCCAGCAGTCCCTTCGTCTCTGGGGCCAACGTCCTGACTTTC.

J is TRBJ1-1 and V is TRBV19, with 10 bases that match TRBD1. CDR1 is LNHDA and CDR2 is SQIVND in the germline V gene (reference sequence). The V and J ends lost 5 bases and 6 bases, in that order; junction bases with no gene match: 6. The CDR3 totals 14 residues. The CDR3 DNA follows: TGTGCCAGTAGTTTATGGGACAGGGGCCCTGAAGCTTTCTTT. Translating it yields CASSLWDRGPEAFF. Looking up the rest from reference TRBV19 and TRBJ1-1 gives the full variable domain: DGGITQSPKYLFRKEGQNVTLSCEQNLNHDAMYWYRQDPGQGLRLIYYSQIVNDFQKGDIAEGYSVSREKKESFPLTVTSAQKNPTAFYLCASSLWDRGPEAFFGQGTRLTVV.

The V gene is TRBV12-3 or TRBV12-4, the J gene TRBJ2-2; TRBD1 is a possible D gene (8 bases). The CDR3 is made up of 13 amino acids. Trimming pared 5 bases from V and 12 bases from J, leaving 16 bases between. The CDR3 nucleotides are TGTGCCAGCAGTGAATTACAGGGGGGGAAGCTGTTTTTT. Protein sequence: CASSELQGGKLFF.

The rearrangement uses TRBV3-1 (or the pseudogene TRBV3-2) and TRBJ1-2, with D perhaps matching TRBD1 (5 bases). Germline CDR1 LGHDT, CDR2 YNNKEL (reference sequence). V was pared by 1 base and J by 8 bases, with 14 bases between. This CDR3 region has 14 residues. The CDR3 region has the DNA TGTGCCAGCAGCCAAGTGGTGGGGCTCGAGGGCTACACCTTC. As protein: CASSQVVGLEGYTF.

This rearrangement joins TRBV5-1 to TRBJ2-5; D is possibly TRBD2 (5 bases). V was trimmed by 4 bases and J by 4 bases, leaving 11 bases between them. Germline V gene sequence: CDR1 SGHRS, CDR2 YFSETQ. The CDR3 is 13 amino acids. CDR3 coding DNA: TGCGCCAGCAGCGCGAATGGAGGAGAGACCCAGTACTTC. Protein sequence: CASSANGGETQYF.

The chain carries TRBV4-3 and TRBJ2-2; 7 bases line up with TRBD2. CDR1 and CDR2 from the germline V gene are LGHNA and YSLEER. V gave up 2 bases and J gave up 8 bases; unmatched junction bases: 11. CDR3 length: 16 amino acids. The CDR3 reads CASSQFFGGGYGELFF. The CDR3 DNA sequence: TGCGCCAGCAGCCAATTTTTCGGCGGGGGTTATGGGGAGCTGTTTTTT.

The rearrangement uses TRBV7-2 and TRBJ2-3; 9 bases agree with TRBD1. This CDR3 spans 17 amino acids. V dropped 5 bases and J dropped 2; count of bases not matched to a gene: 11. CDR1 and CDR2 (germline): SGHTA, FQGNSA. CDR3 coding DNA: TGTGCCAGCAGCCTAATCCCAACAGGGGGCAACACAGATACGCAGTATTTT. Its translation is CASSLIPTGGNTDTQYF.

The chain recombines TRBV7-2 with TRBJ1-2, with TRBD1 matching over 7 bases. Looked up from germline, CDR1 is SGHTA and CDR2 is FQGNSA. The CDR3 contains 21 residues. The V gene end was trimmed by 0 bases and the J gene end by 1 base; junction bases not matched to a gene: 20. CDR3 sequence: CASSLAGLTGDLSLFNYGYTF. In DNA, the CDR3 is TGTGCCAGCAGCTTAGCCGGATTAACAGGGGATCTTTCTTTATTTAACTATGGCTACACCTTC.

The chain couples TRBV7-8 to TRBJ2-3; 9 bases fit TRBD1. The CDR3 contains 18 residues. Germline CDR1 reads SGHVS; CDR2 reads FQNEAQ. With V trimmed by 2 bases and J by 5 bases, 14 bases remained unmatched. The DNA of the CDR3 is TGTGCCAGCAGCTTATTTGTAACCGGGACAGGGAGGGTAGATACGCAGTATTTT. Protein: CASSLFVTGTGRVDTQYF. The variable domain in full, with the rest retrieved from reference TRBV7-8 and TRBJ2-3, is GAGVSQSPRYKVAKRGQDVALRCDPISGHVSLFWYQQALGQGPEFLTYFQNEAQLDKSGLPSDRFFAERPEGSVSTLKIQRTQQEDSAVYLCASSLFVTGTGRVDTQYFGPGTRLTVL.

The chain has TRBV5-1 and TRBJ1-5, with TRBD1 identical over 8 bases. The CDR3 consists of 17 residues. With 0 bases clipped from V and 1 base from J, the junction kept 6 bases outside the gene matches. Germline values: CDR1 SGHRS, CDR2 YFSETQ. CDR3 nucleotide sequence: TGCGCCAGCAGCTTGGAAAAGGACAGGGAAAGCAATCAGCCCCAGCATTTT. Protein product: CASSLEKDRESNQPQHF.

This chain uses TRBV24-1 with TRBJ2-7; 11 nucleotides line up with TRBD1. Germline V gene data show CDR1 as KGHDR and CDR2 as SFDVKD. J was trimmed by 3 bases and V by 6 bases; bases with no gene match: 3. This CDR3 has 14 residues. The CDR3, as DNA: TGTGCCACCAGTCTCGGGACAGGGGGCTACGAGCAGTACTTC. Translation: CATSLGTGGYEQYF.

This chain connects TRBV6-2 or TRBV6-3 to TRBJ1-2, with D unclear. V shed 2 bases and J shed 4 bases, with 14 bases lying between them. This CDR3 is built from 15 residues. Germline V gene sequence: CDR1 MNHEY, CDR2 SVGEGT. This CDR3 is CASSYAGVGSYGYTF. CDR3 coding DNA: TGTGCCAGCAGTTACGCCGGGGTCGGCTCCTATGGCTACACCTTC.

The chain recombines TRBV27 with TRBJ2-1; 8 bases are shared with TRBD2. V shed 2 bases, J shed 5 bases, and the junction held 14 bases outside the gene matches. The CDR3 has 18 amino acids. Germline CDR1 and CDR2: MNHEY and SMNVEV (reference sequence). The CDR3 here is CASSLTSVVLAGHNEQFF. The CDR3 region has the DNA TGTGCCAGCAGTTTAACCTCGGTCGTGCTAGCGGGCCACAATGAGCAGTTCTTC.

This clone came up a few times. The CDR3 DNA is TGTGCCAGCAGTTTGAACAGGGGATCCTACGAGCAGTACTTC. This translates into CASSLNRGSYEQYF. The chain is built from TRBV27 and TRBJ2-7; 7 bases map to TRBD1. Germline V gene sequence: CDR1 MNHEY, CDR2 SMNVEV (reference sequence). This CDR3 is built from 14 residues. Trimming cost V 3 bases and J 1 base; bases outside gene matches: 3.

The J gene is TRBJ1-5, the V gene TRBV19; D possibly corresponds to TRBD1 (5 bases). Trimming removed 2 bases from V and 2 bases from J, with 19 bases in between. The germline gives CDR1 LNHDA, CDR2 SQIVND (reference sequence). The length of the CDR3 is 18 residues. The CDR3 spells CASSIRGAMPPGNQPQHF. CDR3 in DNA: TGTGCCAGTAGTATAAGGGGCGCGATGCCCCCCGGCAATCAGCCCCAGCATTTT.

The table lists this clone with a few counts. This chain's CDR3 is CASSTRFGNSPLHF. The CDR3, as DNA: TGTGCCAGCAGTACCCGGTTCGGGAATTCACCCCTCCACTTT. The genes are TRBV28 and TRBJ1-6; D gene unclear. The V and J ends lost 5 bases and 7 bases respectively, with 12 bases between them. Germline CDR1 MDHEN, CDR2 SYDVKM. The CDR3 contains 14 residues.

The chain is built from TRBV19 and TRBJ1-1; tentatively, D is TRBD1 (5 bases). Trimming removed 7 bases from V and 6 bases from J, with 21 bases in between. The CDR3 consists of 15 residues. Germline V gives CDR1 LNHDA, CDR2 SQIVND (reference sequence). In DNA form, the CDR3 reads TGTGCCAGTACCCCAGGGATCCCATTTGGCGCTGAAGCTTTCTTT. Encoded protein: CASTPGIPFGAEAFF.

This clone came up once. This chain connects TRBV2 to TRBJ1-2; TRBD1 aligns across 8 bases. Per the germline V gene, CDR1 is SNHLY and CDR2 is FYNNEI. The CDR3 length is 15 residues. The J segment lost 4 bases and the V segment lost 2 bases, leaving 6 bases of the junction unmatched. CDR3 sequence reads: CASSERGQVFYGYTF. The CDR3 coding sequence is TGTGCCAGCAGTGAACGGGGACAGGTTTTCTATGGCTACACCTTC.

This clone appeared once. This sequence joins TRBV5-1 and TRBJ2-2; a possible D gene is TRBD1 (6 bases). The CDR3 sequence is 15 residues long. Germline V gene lookup returns CDR1 SGHRS and CDR2 YFSETQ. V shed 0 bases and J shed 2 bases, with 8 bases lying between them. CDR3 coding DNA: TGCGCCAGCAGCTTGGACAGGGTTAACACCGGGGAGCTGTTTTTT. As protein: CASSLDRVNTGELFF.

The gene calls are TRBV10-1 and TRBJ2-3; D unclear. The germline V gene encodes CDR1 WNHNN and CDR2 SYGVQD (reference sequence). The CDR3 consists of 13 residues. V gave up 2 bases and J gave up 3 bases, with 6 bases separating them. CDR3 sequence reads: CASSETTTDTQYF. In nucleotides, the CDR3 is TGCGCCAGCAGTGAGACGACAACAGATACGCAGTATTTT.

Only one count was recorded for this clone. The CDR3 sequence is CASSPAQNQPQHF. The CDR3 bases are TGTGCCAGCTCCCCCGCGCAAAATCAGCCCCAGCATTTT. V and J are TRBV18 and TRBJ1-5, with D unresolved. CDR3 length equals 13 residues. V was pared by 6 bases and J by 4 bases, with 10 bases between. Germline loops: CDR1 KGHSH, CDR2 LQKENI.

The chain couples TRBV5-4 to TRBJ2-7; maybe TRBD2 (7 bases). The CDR3 totals 14 residues. Trimming stripped 4 bases from V and 6 bases from J, with 17 bases between. In germline, CDR1 is SGHNT, CDR2 YYREEE (reference sequence). This chain's CDR3 is CASSGGAEVFEQYF. CDR3 in DNA: TGTGCCAGCAGCGGGGGGGCCGAGGTATTCGAGCAGTACTTC.

The rearrangement joins TRBV30 to TRBJ2-2, with D maybe TRBD2 (5 bases). This CDR3 region has 12 residues. The V end lost 3 bases, the J end lost 6 bases, and 8 bases lay between the germline ends. Germline V gives CDR1 GTSNPN, CDR2 SVGIG (reference sequence). CDR3 amino acids: CAWSPGAGELFF. In DNA, the CDR3 is TGTGCCTGGAGCCCCGGGGCCGGGGAGCTGTTTTTT.

The gene calls are TRBV6-2 or TRBV6-3 and TRBJ2-7, with 9 bases identical to TRBD2. Germline-derived CDR1 and CDR2 are MNHEY and SVGEGT. Trimming removed 6 bases from V and 3 bases from J; junction bases left unmatched: 3. This CDR3 has 13 amino acids. The CDR3 loop reads CASSFSGGYEQYF. CDR3 DNA: TGTGCCAGCAGCTTTAGCGGGGGCTACGAGCAGTACTTC.

This clone has ten or more counts. This chain joins TRBV4-3 and TRBJ1-4, with TRBD1 matching over 7 bases. This CDR3 spans 20 amino acids. Germline V gene sequence: CDR1 LGHNA, CDR2 YSLEER. Losses at the gene ends were 1 base for V and 4 bases for J; bases not matched to a gene: 18. The DNA of the CDR3 is TGCGCCAGCAGCCAAGCTACAGGGGTCCCGGTGGACAGTGATAATGAAAAACTGTTTTTT. Protein sequence: CASSQATGVPVDSDNEKLFF.

This chain connects TRBV7-8 to TRBJ2-1; 7 bases match TRBD1. This CDR3 is 18 amino acids long. V lost 0 bases, J lost 3 bases, and 11 bases stayed unmatched. The germline V gene encodes CDR1 SGHVS and CDR2 FQNEAQ. CDR3: CASSLAARQGNFYNEQFF. CDR3 DNA: TGTGCCAGCAGCTTAGCTGCGCGACAGGGTAATTTCTACAATGAGCAGTTCTTC. The full variable domain, completed using reference TRBV7-8 and TRBJ2-1, is GAGVSQSPRYKVAKRGQDVALRCDPISGHVSLFWYQQALGQGPEFLTYFQNEAQLDKSGLPSDRFFAERPEGSVSTLKIQRTQQEDSAVYLCASSLAARQGNFYNEQFFGPGTRLTVL.

This chain joins TRBV10-3 and TRBJ1-2; D not certain. CDR1 is ENHRY, CDR2 SYGVKD, per germline. The CDR3 runs 14 residues. Trimming left V 6 bases short and J 3 bases short, with 14 bases between. CDR3 in DNA: TGTGCCATCAGCGGAGGAGGGAGGGACTATGGCTACACCTTC. This translates into CAISGGGRDYGYTF.

This clone occurred a few times. The chain has TRBV6-1 and TRBJ2-5, with TRBD1 matching 9 bases. V lost 3 bases, J lost 4 bases, and 6 bases stayed unmatched. Germline CDR1 is MNHNS and CDR2 is SASEGT. This CDR3 region has 15 residues. CDR3 DNA: TGTGCCAGCAGTGAGGGAGGACAGGGGTCAGAGACCCAGTACTTC. Translation gives CASSEGGQGSETQYF.

The chain couples TRBV19 to TRBJ1-2; 8 nucleotides line up with TRBD1. This CDR3 is built from 14 residues. CDR1 and CDR2 from the germline V gene are LNHDA and SQIVND (reference sequence). Trimming took 7 bases from V and 2 from J; bases not matched to a gene: 6. Here the CDR3 reads CASTPGQANYGYTF. The CDR3 bases are TGTGCCAGTACCCCGGGACAGGCGAACTATGGCTACACCTTC.

This clone was recorded many times. The chain uses TRBV2 and TRBJ1-2, with D unresolved. CDR1 is SNHLY and CDR2 is FYNNEI in the germline V gene. This CDR3 has 16 amino acids. V was clipped by 2 bases and J by 5 bases, with 18 bases between them. Here the CDR3 DNA reads TGTGCCAGCAGTGAAAGTGGTAGGTTACAGAGTTATGGCTACACCTTC. Protein product: CASSESGRLQSYGYTF.